This is a list of T cell receptor beta chains from one sample in a study of identical twins. TCRdb reprocessed the 5' RACE reads with MiXCR, giving one entry per CDR3 protein. The sample holds some 200,000 distinct CDR3 sequences, 7.5% seen once. A further study also used this sample, focusing on yellow fever vaccine responses in identical twins.

Sequencing used memory (CD45RO+) T cells sorted from blood. The receptors were gathered from a woman aged 18 to 35 in good health. CDR3s include the opening cysteine and the closing phenylalanine or tryptophan. Fields, in order: D gene, J gene, clone size, V gene, CDR3 length, CDR3 DNA, CDR3 protein. D genes are given only for firm matches. Clone sizes are given selectively: once, few, many, or a class where the clone is expanded.

D gene: -; J gene: TRBJ1-1; clone size: few; V gene: TRBV19; CDR3 length: 13; CDR3 DNA: TGTGCCAGCCAGACAGGACCGAACACTGAAGCTTTCTTT; CDR3 protein: CASQTGPNTEAFF
D gene: TRBD1; J gene: TRBJ2-3; clone size: few; V gene: TRBV12-3/TRBV12-4; CDR3 length: 15; CDR3 DNA: TGTGCCAGCACCACCCTGGAGACAGGGCTTGATACGCAGTATTTT; CDR3 protein: CASTTLETGLDTQYF
D gene: -; J gene: TRBJ1-5; clone size: many; V gene: TRBV15; CDR3 length: 14; CDR3 DNA: TGTGCCACCAGCACAGAAGGGTTGGGTCAGCCCCAGCATTTT; CDR3 protein: CATSTEGLGQPQHF
D gene: TRBD2; J gene: TRBJ2-7; clone size: few; V gene: TRBV7-8; CDR3 length: 16; CDR3 DNA: TGTGCCAGCAGCTTAGCGCCTCTAGCGGGGGGGTTGGAGCAGTACTTC; CDR3 protein: CASSLAPLAGGLEQYF
D gene: TRBD1; J gene: TRBJ1-6; clone size: many; V gene: TRBV11-2; CDR3 length: 13; CDR3 DNA: TGTGCCAGCAGCTTAGTCGACAGGGCTCCCCTCCACTTT; CDR3 protein: CASSLVDRAPLHF
D gene: -; J gene: TRBJ1-1; clone size: many; V gene: TRBV25-1; CDR3 length: 16; CDR3 DNA: TGTGCCAGCAGCCGGAAAGGACGGGGTGCAGACACTGAAGCTTTCTTT; CDR3 protein: CASSRKGRGADTEAFF
D gene: -; J gene: TRBJ2-7; clone size: many; V gene: TRBV20-1; CDR3 length: 13; CDR3 DNA: TGCAGTGCTAGAGTGGCTAGCACCCACGAGCAGTACTTC; CDR3 protein: CSARVASTHEQYF
D gene: -; J gene: TRBJ2-3; clone size: many; V gene: TRBV6-4; CDR3 length: 14; CDR3 DNA: TGTGCCAGCAGTGACGGGAGACACACAGATACGCAGTATTTT; CDR3 protein: CASSDGRHTDTQYF
D gene: -; J gene: TRBJ1-5; clone size: few; V gene: TRBV7-8; CDR3 length: 16; CDR3 DNA: TGTGCCAGCAGCCTCATGAACGGGGGTGTGGATCAGCCCCAGCATTTT; CDR3 protein: CASSLMNGGVDQPQHF
D gene: -; J gene: TRBJ1-5; clone size: -; V gene: TRBV6-2/TRBV6-3; CDR3 length: 13; CDR3 DNA: TGTGCCAGCAGTCAGACTAGGGCTCAGCCCCAGCATTTT; CDR3 protein: CASSQTRAQPQHF
D gene: -; J gene: TRBJ1-2; clone size: -; V gene: TRBV10-3; CDR3 length: 15; CDR3 DNA: TGTGCCATCAGTGAGTCGACCAGGGCAGACTATGGCTACACCTTC; CDR3 protein: CAISESTRADYGYTF
D gene: -; J gene: TRBJ1-1; clone size: many; V gene: TRBV20-1; CDR3 length: 14; CDR3 DNA: TGCAGTGCTAGAGTTGGGGATATGAACACTGAAGCTTTCTTT; CDR3 protein: CSARVGDMNTEAFF
D gene: -; J gene: TRBJ2-7; clone size: many; V gene: TRBV2; CDR3 length: 11; CDR3 DNA: TGTGCCAGCAGCGCCTCCTACGAGCAGTACTTC; CDR3 protein: CASSASYEQYF
D gene: -; J gene: TRBJ2-5; clone size: few; V gene: TRBV9; CDR3 length: 13; CDR3 DNA: TGTGCCAGCAGCGATTCACGGGGGGAGACCCAGTACTTC; CDR3 protein: CASSDSRGETQYF
D gene: -; J gene: TRBJ2-3; clone size: -; V gene: TRBV28; CDR3 length: 15; CDR3 DNA: TGTGCCAGCAGTTCATCGACAGGAATCACAGATACGCAGTATTTT; CDR3 protein: CASSSSTGITDTQYF
D gene: -; J gene: TRBJ2-3; clone size: few; V gene: TRBV18; CDR3 length: 16; CDR3 DNA: TGTGCCAGCTCACCACCTACAGCCCGACGCACAGATACGCAGTATTTT; CDR3 protein: CASSPPTARRTDTQYF